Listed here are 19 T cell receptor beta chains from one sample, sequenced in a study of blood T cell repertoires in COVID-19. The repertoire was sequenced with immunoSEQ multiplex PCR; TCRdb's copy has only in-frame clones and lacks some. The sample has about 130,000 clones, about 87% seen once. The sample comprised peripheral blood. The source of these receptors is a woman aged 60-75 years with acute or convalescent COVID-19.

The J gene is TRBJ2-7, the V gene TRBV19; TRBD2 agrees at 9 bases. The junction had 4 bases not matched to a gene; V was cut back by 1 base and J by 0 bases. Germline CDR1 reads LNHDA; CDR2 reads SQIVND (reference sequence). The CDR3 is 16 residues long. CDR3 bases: TGTGCCAGTAGTATAGCGACTAGCGGAACCTCCTACGAGCAGTACTTC. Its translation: CASSIATSGTSYEQYF. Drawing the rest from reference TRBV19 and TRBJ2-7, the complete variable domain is DGGITQSPKYLFRKEGQNVTLSCEQNLNHDAMYWYRQDPGQGLRLIYYSQIVNDFQKGDIAEGYSVSREKKESFPLTVTSAQKNPTAFYLCASSIATSGTSYEQYFGPGTRLTVT.

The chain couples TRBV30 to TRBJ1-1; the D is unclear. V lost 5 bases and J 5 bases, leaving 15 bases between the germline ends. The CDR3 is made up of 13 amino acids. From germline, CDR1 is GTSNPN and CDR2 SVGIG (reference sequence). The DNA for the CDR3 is TGTGCCTGGCAAGGTCCAGCGGAGACTGAAGCTTTCTTT. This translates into CAWQGPAETEAFF.

The CDR3 sequence is CASRGQVNNYGYTF. The CDR3 coding sequence is TGTGCCAGCCGTGGACAGGTTAATAACTATGGCTACACCTTC. This chain connects TRBV19 to TRBJ1-2, with 7 bases identical to TRBD1. This CDR3 spans 14 amino acids. Trimming at V came to 9 bases and at J to 1 base, leaving 8 bases not matched to a gene. Germline CDR1 LNHDA, CDR2 SQIVND (reference sequence).

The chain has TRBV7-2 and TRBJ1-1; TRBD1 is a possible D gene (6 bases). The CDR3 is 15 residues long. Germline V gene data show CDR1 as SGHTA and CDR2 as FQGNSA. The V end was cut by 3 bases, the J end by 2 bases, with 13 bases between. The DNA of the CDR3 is TGTGCCAGCAGCTTTCCCCAGGGGCTTAACACTGAAGCTTTCTTT. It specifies CASSFPQGLNTEAFF.

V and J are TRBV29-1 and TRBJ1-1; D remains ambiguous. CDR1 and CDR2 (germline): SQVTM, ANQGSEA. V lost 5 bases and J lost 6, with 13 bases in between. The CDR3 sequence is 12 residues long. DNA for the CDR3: TGCAGCGTTTCAGGCGCTGCCCCTGAAGCTTTCTTT. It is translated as CSVSGAAPEAFF.

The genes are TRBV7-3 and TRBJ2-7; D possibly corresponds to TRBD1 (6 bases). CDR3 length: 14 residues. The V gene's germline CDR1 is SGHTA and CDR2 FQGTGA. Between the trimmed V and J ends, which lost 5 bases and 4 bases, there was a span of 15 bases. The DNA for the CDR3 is TGTGCCAGCAGCCTATGGGGGCAGGGGTACGAGCAGTACTTC. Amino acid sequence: CASSLWGQGYEQYF.

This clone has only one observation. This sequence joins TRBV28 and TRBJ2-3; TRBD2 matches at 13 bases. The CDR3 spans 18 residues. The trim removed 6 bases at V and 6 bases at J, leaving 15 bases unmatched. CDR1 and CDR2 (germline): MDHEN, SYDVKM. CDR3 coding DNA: TGTGCCAGCAGCCCCCACCAGGGACTAGCGGGAATCCGCGATACGCAGTATTTT. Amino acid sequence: CASSPHQGLAGIRDTQYF.

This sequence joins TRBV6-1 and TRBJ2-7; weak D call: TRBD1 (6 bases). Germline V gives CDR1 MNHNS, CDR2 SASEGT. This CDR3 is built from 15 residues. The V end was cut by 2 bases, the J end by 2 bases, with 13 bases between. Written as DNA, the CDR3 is TGTGCCAGCAGTGAACGAGGGACATATCCCTACGAGCAGTACTTC. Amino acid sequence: CASSERGTYPYEQYF.

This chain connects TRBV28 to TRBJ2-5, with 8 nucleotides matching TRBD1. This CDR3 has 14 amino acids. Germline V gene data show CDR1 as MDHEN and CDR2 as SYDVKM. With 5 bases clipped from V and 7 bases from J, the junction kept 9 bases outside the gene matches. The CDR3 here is CASSPRGDRRTQYF. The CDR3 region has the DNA TGTGCCAGCAGTCCGCGTGGGGACAGGAGGACCCAGTACTTC.

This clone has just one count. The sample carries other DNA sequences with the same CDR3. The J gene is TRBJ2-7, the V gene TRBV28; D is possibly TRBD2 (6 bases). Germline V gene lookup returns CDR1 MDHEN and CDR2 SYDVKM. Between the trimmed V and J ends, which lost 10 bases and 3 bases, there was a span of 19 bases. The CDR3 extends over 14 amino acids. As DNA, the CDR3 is TGTGCCACCTCGACTAGTTGGTCCGGCTACGAGCAGTACGTC. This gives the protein CATSTSWSGYEQYV.

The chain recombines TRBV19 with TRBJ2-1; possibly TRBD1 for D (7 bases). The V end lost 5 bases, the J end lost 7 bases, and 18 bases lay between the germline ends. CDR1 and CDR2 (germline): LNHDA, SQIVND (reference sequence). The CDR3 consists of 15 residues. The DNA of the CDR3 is TGTGCCAGTAGTTCCCCAGGGGGGAGAATAAATGAGCAGTTCTTC. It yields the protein CASSSPGGRINEQFF.

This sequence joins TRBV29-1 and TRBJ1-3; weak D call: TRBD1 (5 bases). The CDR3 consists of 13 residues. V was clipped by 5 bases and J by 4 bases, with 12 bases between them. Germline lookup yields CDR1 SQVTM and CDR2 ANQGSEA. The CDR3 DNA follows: TGCAGCGTTCGGCCCTGGGGCGGAAACACCATATATTTT. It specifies CSVRPWGGNTIYF. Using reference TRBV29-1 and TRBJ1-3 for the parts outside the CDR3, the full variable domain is SAVISQKPSRDICQRGTSLTIQCQVDSQVTMMFWYRQQPGQSLTLIATANQGSEATYESGFVIDKFPISRPNLTFSTLTVSNMSPEDSSIYLCSVRPWGGNTIYFGEGSWLTVV.

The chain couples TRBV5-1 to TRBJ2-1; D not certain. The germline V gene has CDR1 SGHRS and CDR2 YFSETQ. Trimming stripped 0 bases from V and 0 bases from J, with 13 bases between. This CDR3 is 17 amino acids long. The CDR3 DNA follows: TGCGCCAGCAGCTTGGGACTCACCCCGAGCTCCTACAATGAGCAGTTCTTC. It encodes CASSLGLTPSSYNEQFF. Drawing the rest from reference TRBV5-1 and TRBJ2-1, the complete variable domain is KAGVTQTPRYLIKTRGQQVTLSCSPISGHRSVSWYQQTPGQGLQFLFEYFSETQRNKGNFPGRFSGRQFSNSRSEMNVSTLELGDSALYLCASSLGLTPSSYNEQFFGPGTRLTVL.

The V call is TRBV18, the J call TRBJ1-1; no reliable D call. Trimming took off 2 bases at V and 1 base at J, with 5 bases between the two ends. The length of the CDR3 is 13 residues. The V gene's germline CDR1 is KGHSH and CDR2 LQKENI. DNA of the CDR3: TGTGCCAGCTCACCAGGCAGGAACACTGAAGCTTTCTTT. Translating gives CASSPGRNTEAFF.

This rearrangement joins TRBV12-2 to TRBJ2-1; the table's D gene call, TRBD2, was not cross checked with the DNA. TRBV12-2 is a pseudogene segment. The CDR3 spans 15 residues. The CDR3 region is CASRLVRGLRNEQFF. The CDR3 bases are TGTGCAAGTCGCTTAGTTAGGGGACTACGCAATGAGCAGTTCTTC.

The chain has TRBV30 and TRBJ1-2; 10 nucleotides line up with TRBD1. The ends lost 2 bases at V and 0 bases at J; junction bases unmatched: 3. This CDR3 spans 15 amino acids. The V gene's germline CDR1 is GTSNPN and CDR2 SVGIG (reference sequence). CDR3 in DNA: TGTGCCTGGAGTCTAGGGACAGGGGCTAACTATGGCTACACCTTC. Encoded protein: CAWSLGTGANYGYTF.

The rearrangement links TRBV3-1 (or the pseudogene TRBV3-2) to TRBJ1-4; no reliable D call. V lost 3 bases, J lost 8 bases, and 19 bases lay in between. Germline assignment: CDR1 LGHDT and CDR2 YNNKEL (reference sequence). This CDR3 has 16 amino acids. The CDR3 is CASSQKPIGWSEKLFF. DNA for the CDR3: TGTGCCAGCAGCCAGAAGCCCATCGGCTGGAGCGAAAAACTGTTTTTT.

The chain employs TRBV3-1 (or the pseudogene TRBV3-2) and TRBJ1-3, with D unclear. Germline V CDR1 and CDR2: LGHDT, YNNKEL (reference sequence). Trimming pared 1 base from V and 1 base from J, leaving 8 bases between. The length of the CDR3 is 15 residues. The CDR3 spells CASSQVLLSGNTIYF. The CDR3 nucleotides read TGTGCCAGCAGCCAAGTCCTATTGTCTGGAAACACCATATATTTT.

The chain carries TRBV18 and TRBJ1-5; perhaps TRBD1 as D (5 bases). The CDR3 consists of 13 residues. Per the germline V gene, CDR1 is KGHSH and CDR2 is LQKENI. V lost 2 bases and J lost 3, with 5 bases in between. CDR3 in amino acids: CASSPGANQPQHF. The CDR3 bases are TGTGCCAGCTCACCAGGGGCCAATCAGCCCCAGCATTTT.